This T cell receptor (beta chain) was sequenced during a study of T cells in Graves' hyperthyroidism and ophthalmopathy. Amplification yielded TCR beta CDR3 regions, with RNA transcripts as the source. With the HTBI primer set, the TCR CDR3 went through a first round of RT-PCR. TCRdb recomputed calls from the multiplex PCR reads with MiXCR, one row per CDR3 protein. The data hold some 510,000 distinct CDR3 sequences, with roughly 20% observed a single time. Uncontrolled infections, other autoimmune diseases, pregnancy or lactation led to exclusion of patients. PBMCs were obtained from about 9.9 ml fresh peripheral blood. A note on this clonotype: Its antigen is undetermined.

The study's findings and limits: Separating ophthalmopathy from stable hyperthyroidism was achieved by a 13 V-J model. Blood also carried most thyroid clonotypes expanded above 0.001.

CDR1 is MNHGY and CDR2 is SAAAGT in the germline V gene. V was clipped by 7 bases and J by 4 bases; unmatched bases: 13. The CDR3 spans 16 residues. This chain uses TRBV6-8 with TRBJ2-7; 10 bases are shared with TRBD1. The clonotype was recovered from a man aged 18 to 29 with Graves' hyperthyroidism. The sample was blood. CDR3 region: CASNTPRDRGDYEQYF. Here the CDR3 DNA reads TGTGCCAGCAATACACCCCGGGACAGGGGAGATTACGAGCAGTACTTC.